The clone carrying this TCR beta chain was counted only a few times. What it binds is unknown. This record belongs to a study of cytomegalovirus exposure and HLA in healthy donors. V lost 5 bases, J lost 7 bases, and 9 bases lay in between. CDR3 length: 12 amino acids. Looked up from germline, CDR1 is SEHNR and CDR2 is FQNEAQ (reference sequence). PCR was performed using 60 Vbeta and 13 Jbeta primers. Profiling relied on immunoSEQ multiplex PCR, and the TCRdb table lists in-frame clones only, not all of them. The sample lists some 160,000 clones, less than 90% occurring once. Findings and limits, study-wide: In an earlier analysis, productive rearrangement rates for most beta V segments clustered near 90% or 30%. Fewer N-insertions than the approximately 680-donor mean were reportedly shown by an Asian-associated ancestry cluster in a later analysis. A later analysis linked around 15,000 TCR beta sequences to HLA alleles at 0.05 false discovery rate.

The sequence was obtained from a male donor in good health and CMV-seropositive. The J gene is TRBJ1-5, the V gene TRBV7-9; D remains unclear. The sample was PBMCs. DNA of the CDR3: TGTGCCAGCAGCCCCCGCGAGCAGCCCCAGCATTTT. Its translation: CASSPREQPQHF.